The clone carrying this TCR beta chain was seen only once. These data belong to a study of blood T cell repertoires in COVID-19. The method was immunoSEQ multiplex PCR; TCRdb's version includes in-frame clones alone and lacks a portion of them. Of about 480,000 clones listed, roughly nine tenths are singletons. Trimming took 5 bases from V and 6 from J, leaving 10 bases between them. The CDR3 loop spans 13 amino acids. CDR1 is SEHNR and CDR2 is FQNEAQ in the germline V gene (reference sequence). The V gene is TRBV7-9, the J gene TRBJ2-2, with a weak D call TRBD1 (5 bases). The sample taken for sequencing was peripheral blood. This TCR was sampled from a man between 18 and 29 years old with COVID-19, enrolled during active disease. The CDR3 region has the DNA TGTGCCAGCAGCCTCGACAGTCCCGGGGAGCTGTTTTTT. It codes for CASSLDSPGELFF.